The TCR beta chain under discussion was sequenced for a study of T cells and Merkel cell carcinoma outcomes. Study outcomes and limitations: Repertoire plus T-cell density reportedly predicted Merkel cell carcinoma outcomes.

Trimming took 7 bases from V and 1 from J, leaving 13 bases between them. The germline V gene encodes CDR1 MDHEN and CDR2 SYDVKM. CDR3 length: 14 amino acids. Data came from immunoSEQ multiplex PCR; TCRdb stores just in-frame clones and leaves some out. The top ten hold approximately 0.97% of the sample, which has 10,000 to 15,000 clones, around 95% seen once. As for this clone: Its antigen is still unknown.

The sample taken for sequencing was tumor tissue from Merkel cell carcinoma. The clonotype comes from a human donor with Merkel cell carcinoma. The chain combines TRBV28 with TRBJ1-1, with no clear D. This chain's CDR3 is CASKIGSGNTEAFF. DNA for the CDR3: TGTGCCAGCAAGATAGGGTCCGGGAACACTGAAGCTTTCTTT.